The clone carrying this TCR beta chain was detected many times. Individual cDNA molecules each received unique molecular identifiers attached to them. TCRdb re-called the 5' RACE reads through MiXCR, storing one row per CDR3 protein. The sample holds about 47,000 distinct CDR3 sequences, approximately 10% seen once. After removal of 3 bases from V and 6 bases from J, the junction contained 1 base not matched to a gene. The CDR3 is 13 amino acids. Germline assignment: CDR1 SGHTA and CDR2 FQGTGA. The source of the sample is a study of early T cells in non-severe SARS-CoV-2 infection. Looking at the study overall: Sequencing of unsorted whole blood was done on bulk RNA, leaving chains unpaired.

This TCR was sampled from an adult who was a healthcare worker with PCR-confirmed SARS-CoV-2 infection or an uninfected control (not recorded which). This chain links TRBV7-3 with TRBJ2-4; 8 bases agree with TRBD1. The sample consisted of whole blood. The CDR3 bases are TGTGCCAGCAGCTTCGGACAGGGAAACATTCAGTACTTC. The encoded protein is CASSFGQGNIQYF.